This T cell receptor beta chain is from a study of blood T cell repertoires in COVID-19. Study-wide context: The United States, Italy and Spain supplied acute and convalescent COVID-19 samples.

CDR1 SGHVS and CDR2 FQNEAQ come from the germline V gene. CDR3 length: 12 residues. The V end lost 3 bases, the J end lost 7 bases, and 9 bases lay between the germline ends. The protocol was immunoSEQ multiplex PCR, while the TCRdb copy is restricted to in-frame clones and leaves out a portion. The data hold more than 300,000 clones, with approximately 87% observed a single time. This rearrangement joins TRBV7-8 to TRBJ2-5; D perhaps matches TRBD2 (5 bases). This receptor was taken from a woman aged 25-40 years with COVID-19, enrolled during active disease. Sequencing used peripheral blood. CDR3 sequence reads: CASSFFEGTQYF. Here the CDR3 DNA reads TGTGCCAGCAGCTTCTTTGAGGGGACCCAGTACTTC.